The 29 T cell receptor beta chains given below trace back to one sample, sequenced in a study of T cell repertoires in cytomegalovirus infection (dated by TCRdb to between 2018 and 2020). The sequencing machine was an Illumina HiSeq 1500. TCRdb reprocessed the public reads (quality trimming at Q25 with fastp, clone calling with MiXCR) and kept in-frame beta chains. CDR3 protein sequences are deduplicated, and each keeps its most common genes and DNA. Counted in this sample were around 100,000 distinct CDR3 sequences; 16% of them appeared once. Together, the top ten hold around 8.5% of the sample. Sequences were obtained from PBMCs. Every receptor here comes from a human donor in good health (CMV status not recorded). Some clones in this sample may be carry-over from other donors' samples.

The CDR3, as DNA: TGCGCCAGCAGCCTCCTGTCGGCAGGAGAGGACTATGGCTACACCTTC. Protein product: CASSLLSAGEDYGYTF. The V and J genes are TRBV5-1 and TRBJ1-2, with no clear D. In germline, CDR1 is SGHRS, CDR2 YFSETQ. With 4 bases removed from V and 3 bases from J, the gap between germline ends came to 19 bases. This CDR3 contains 16 residues.

A few counts support this clonotype. The DNA for the CDR3 is TGTGCCCTGGGGCGGACCACCTACGAGCAGTACTTC. Translated: CALGRTTYEQYF. The chain recombines TRBV2 with TRBJ2-7, with D possibly being TRBD1 (5 bases). V lost 11 bases and J 2 bases, leaving 13 bases between the germline ends. CDR1 and CDR2 (germline): SNHLY, FYNNEI. This CDR3 comprises 12 residues.

This clonotype occurred many times. This chain joins TRBV7-2 and TRBJ2-5, with TRBD1 identical over 7 bases. V lost 6 bases to trimming and J lost 1 base; unmatched junction nucleotides: 11. From germline, CDR1 is SGHTA and CDR2 FQGNSA. The CDR3 runs 16 residues. This CDR3 is CASRGLGQYSQETQYF. In DNA form, the CDR3 reads TGTGCCAGCAGGGGCCTGGGACAGTACTCCCAAGAGACCCAGTACTTC.

V and J are TRBV5-6 and TRBJ1-4, with 7 bases that match TRBD1. The CDR3 runs 14 residues. The germline CDR1 and CDR2 sequences are SGHDT and YYEEEE. Trimming removed 6 bases from V and 7 bases from J; junction bases left unmatched: 9. CDR3 protein: CASTNDRDAEKLFF. DNA of the CDR3: TGTGCCAGCACCAATGACAGGGACGCTGAAAAACTGTTTTTT.

This clonotype was observed a few times. The J gene is TRBJ2-3, the V gene TRBV6-2 or TRBV6-3, with D hard to call. CDR1 is MNHEY and CDR2 is SVGEGT in the germline V gene. V was clipped by 7 bases and J by 4 bases, with 15 bases between them. The CDR3 is 14 amino acids. CDR3 in amino acids: CASTTGRPPDTQYF. Here the CDR3 DNA reads TGTGCCAGCACCACCGGACGGCCCCCAGATACGCAGTATTTT.

Notes on this clonotype: This could be a read error, since a much larger clone is one nucleotide away. The rearrangement joins TRBV2 to TRBJ2-4; possibly TRBD1 for D (6 bases). The length of the CDR3 is 13 residues. Per the germline V gene, CDR1 is SNHLY and CDR2 is FYNNEI. Between the trimmed V and J ends, which lost 7 bases and 6 bases, there was a span of 13 bases. CDR3 coding DNA: TGTGCCAGCATCCGGACAGAGGGAAACATTCAGTACTTC. It yields the protein CASIRTEGNIQYF.

V gene TRBV6-2 or TRBV6-3 combines with J gene TRBJ2-4; D not resolved. V was cut by 2 bases and J by 15 bases, with 20 bases left in between. Germline V gene data show CDR1 as MNHEY and CDR2 as SVGEGT. The CDR3 extends over 14 amino acids. The CDR3 nucleotides are TGTGCCAGCAGTTACCCCGAGACGCATCTGCGGCCGTACTTC. Its protein is CASSYPETHLRPYF.

The chain couples TRBV2 to TRBJ1-2; D is possibly TRBD1 (6 bases). V was shortened by 7 bases and J by 4 bases, with 25 bases between the two germline ends. The germline gives CDR1 SNHLY, CDR2 FYNNEI. This CDR3 spans 17 amino acids. The CDR3 nucleotides read TGTGCCAGCACACCCTTCACTTCCCCCGACAGGTCCTATGGCTACACCTTC. This sequence encodes CASTPFTSPDRSYGYTF.

This clonotype was observed at least ten times. The chain links TRBV7-2 to TRBJ1-1; no clear D. From germline, CDR1 is SGHTA and CDR2 FQGNSA. The germline V and J ends were trimmed by 6 bases and 5 bases, with 10 bases remaining between them. This CDR3 is built from 12 residues. CDR3 sequence reads: CASREELTEAFF. CDR3 in DNA: TGTGCCAGCAGGGAGGAGTTAACTGAAGCTTTCTTT.

This clonotype was detected many times. The chain joins TRBV7-2 to TRBJ2-5; 8 nucleotides match TRBD2. Germline-derived CDR1 and CDR2 are SGHTA and FQGNSA. The V and J ends lost 5 bases and 0 bases, in that order; junction bases with no gene match: 14. This CDR3 spans 18 amino acids. CDR3 sequence reads: CASSQGLAAGVYQETQYF. In nucleotides, the CDR3 is TGTGCCAGCAGCCAGGGGTTAGCAGCGGGGGTGTACCAAGAGACCCAGTACTTC.

This clonotype was recorded a few times. The chain has TRBV12-3 or TRBV12-4 and TRBJ1-5; 8 bases line up with TRBD1. V trimming: 6 bases; J trimming: 7 bases; junction bases outside the gene matches: 20. The CDR3 totals 18 residues. CDR3 amino acids: CASSRGQGGRVRGQPQHF. In nucleotides, the CDR3 is TGTGCCAGCAGCCGCGGACAGGGAGGTAGAGTGCGGGGGCAGCCCCAGCATTTT.

The chain employs TRBV12-3 or TRBV12-4 and TRBJ1-5, with 8 bases that match TRBD1. The CDR3 has 16 amino acids. V trimming: 4 bases; J trimming: 2 bases; junction bases outside the gene matches: 7. The CDR3 protein is CASSSLGQGGNQPQHF. For the CDR3, the DNA is TGTGCCAGCAGTTCCCTTGGACAGGGTGGCAATCAGCCCCAGCATTTT.

This clonotype has only a few counts. The V call is TRBV5-4, the J call TRBJ2-5, with 8 bases lining up with TRBD2. Germline V gene lookup returns CDR1 SGHNT and CDR2 YYREEE (reference sequence). The length of the CDR3 is 16 residues. J was trimmed by 4 bases and V by 4 bases; bases with no gene match: 12. CDR3 sequence: CASSPHGLAAIETQYF. The CDR3 nucleotides read TGTGCCAGCAGCCCGCACGGACTAGCAGCGATAGAGACCCAGTACTTC.

V is TRBV6-2 or TRBV6-3 and J is TRBJ2-1; no clear D gene. This CDR3 region has 15 residues. With 3 bases removed from V and 3 bases from J, the gap between germline ends came to 12 bases. Germline lookup yields CDR1 MNHEY and CDR2 SVGEGT. CDR3: CASSYPGPIYNEQFF. The CDR3 region has the DNA TGTGCCAGCAGTTATCCGGGTCCTATCTACAATGAGCAGTTCTTC.

This clonotype was observed a handful of times. The CDR3 is CASSSTGDQSTGELFF. CDR3 sequence (DNA): TGTGCCAGCAGCTCGACAGGGGATCAGAGCACCGGGGAGCTGTTTTTT. This sequence joins TRBV6-2 or TRBV6-3 and TRBJ2-2; 8 bases are shared with TRBD1. The CDR3 consists of 16 residues. The trim removed 6 bases at V and 4 bases at J, leaving 10 bases unmatched. Germline CDR1 is MNHEY and CDR2 is SVGEGT.

This clonotype was recorded many times. This chain uses TRBV28 with TRBJ2-7; TRBD1 or TRBD2 may be the D gene (6 bases each). CDR1 is MDHEN and CDR2 is SYDVKM in the germline V gene. V was clipped by 2 bases and J by 0 bases, with 20 bases between them. The CDR3 has 18 residues. CDR3 bases: TGTGCCAGCAGTTTAAGGGGGTTTGGTGCGGGAAACTCCTACGAGCAGTACTTC. The encoded protein is CASSLRGFGAGNSYEQYF. Supplemented by reference TRBV28 and TRBJ2-7, the full variable domain reads DVKVTQSSRYLVKRTGEKVFLECVQDMDHENMFWYRQDPGLGLRLIYFSYDVKMKEKGDIPEGYSVSREKKERFSLILESASTNQTSMYLCASSLRGFGAGNSYEQYFGPGTRLTVT.

The V call is TRBV5-1, the J call TRBJ1-1; the D is unclear. The CDR3 length is 13 residues. Trimming pared 4 bases from V and 4 bases from J, leaving 11 bases between. The germline V gene has CDR1 SGHRS and CDR2 YFSETQ. The CDR3 DNA follows: TGCGCCAGCAGCACTTCGGATTTCACTGAAGCTTTCTTT. It is translated as CASSTSDFTEAFF.

The gene calls are TRBV12-3 or TRBV12-4 and TRBJ1-2; D gene ambiguous. Trimming cost V 10 bases and J 1 base, with 13 bases left between them. The CDR3 consists of 13 residues. The CDR3 loop is CANTPAVNYGYTF. The CDR3 nucleotides are TGTGCCAACACCCCGGCCGTTAACTATGGCTACACCTTC.

Notes on this clonotype: One end of the junction is discordant with germline, which a read error may explain. The V gene is TRBV7-2, the J gene TRBJ2-3; TRBD2 aligns across 7 bases. Germline CDR1 and CDR2: SGHTA and FQGNSA. There are 13 residues in the CDR3. The CDR3, as DNA: TGTGCCAGCAGGCGGGGGAGCACAGATACGAAGTATTTT. Translation gives CASRRGSTDTKYF.

CDR3 nucleotide sequence: TGTGCCAGCAGTTACTCCGGCGTAGGGACACCCCTCCACTTT. Protein product: CASSYSGVGTPLHF. V usage is TRBV6-5 and J usage is TRBJ1-6; D is uncertain. Per germline, CDR1 MNHEY and CDR2 SVGAGI. V was shortened by 0 bases and J by 11 bases, with 11 bases between the two germline ends. The CDR3 length is 14 residues.

This clonotype has a count of ten or more. J is TRBJ2-2 and V is TRBV10-3; tentatively, D is TRBD1 (6 bases). V shed 8 bases and J shed 4 bases, with 17 bases lying between them. The germline CDR1 and CDR2 sequences are ENHRY and SYGVKD. The CDR3 runs 15 residues. The CDR3 here is CAILNRETGTGELFF. CDR3 sequence (DNA): TGTGCCATCCTAAACAGGGAGACGGGCACCGGGGAGCTGTTTTTT.

The V gene is TRBV5-4, the J gene TRBJ2-2, with TRBD2 identical over 7 bases. V trimming: 3 bases; J trimming: 7 bases; junction bases outside the gene matches: 3. The germline CDR1 and CDR2 sequences are SGHNT and YYREEE (reference sequence). The CDR3 is made up of 13 amino acids. CDR3 residues: CASSWGGIGELFF. CDR3 bases: TGTGCCAGCAGCTGGGGGGGGATCGGGGAGCTGTTTTTT.

V is TRBV6-2 or TRBV6-3 and J is TRBJ2-1, with D uncertain. CDR3 length: 14 residues. V shed 0 bases and J shed 2 bases, with 5 bases lying between them. The germline V gene encodes CDR1 MNHEY and CDR2 SVGEGT. The chain's CDR3 is CASSYSVPYNEQFF. The CDR3 coding sequence is TGTGCCAGCAGTTACTCAGTCCCCTACAATGAGCAGTTCTTC.

Remarks on this clonotype: This may stem from a read error, because a much larger clone lies one nucleotide away. V is TRBV6-1 and J is TRBJ2-1, with 8 bases fitting TRBD2. This CDR3 is 15 amino acids long. Germline V gives CDR1 MNHNS, CDR2 SASEGT. The CDR3 is CASSELAGSCNEQFF. Here the CDR3 DNA reads TGTGCCAGCAGTGAGCTAGCGGGCTCCTGCAATGAGCAGTTCTTC.

This clonotype is labeled medium-sized. The chain carries TRBV7-2 and TRBJ2-7; no firm D call. CDR3 length: 15 amino acids. The ends were cut back, 5 bases at V and 0 bases at J, with 14 bases in the middle. Per germline, CDR1 SGHTA and CDR2 FQGNSA. In nucleotides, the CDR3 is TGTGCCAGCAGCGTAGGGTGGCAGAACTCCTACGAGCAGTACTTC. It yields the protein CASSVGWQNSYEQYF.

This clonotype was detected many times. The chain joins TRBV12-3 or TRBV12-4 to TRBJ1-2; TRBD1 might be the D (5 bases). The CDR3 is 14 amino acids. The V end lost 6 bases, the J end lost 3 bases, and 14 bases lay between the germline ends. The CDR3 nucleotides read TGTGCCAGCAGCCAAGGACCAGGGTACTATGGCTACACCTTC. This codes for CASSQGPGYYGYTF.

There are many counts of this clonotype. J is TRBJ2-5 and V is TRBV7-6; D gene ambiguous. Germline values: CDR1 SGHVS, CDR2 FNYEAQ. Trimming pared 2 bases from V and 3 bases from J, leaving 7 bases between. This CDR3 is 13 amino acids long. This CDR3 reads CASSLTTKETQYF. For the CDR3, the DNA is TGTGCCAGCAGCTTAACCACCAAAGAGACCCAGTACTTC. The entire variable domain, with the rest obtained from reference TRBV7-6 and TRBJ2-5, is as follows: GAGVSQSPRYKVTKRGQDVALRCDPISGHVSLYWYRQALGQGPEFLTYFNYEAQQDKSGLPNDRFSAERPEGSISTLTIQRTEQRDSAMYRCASSLTTKETQYFGPGTRLLVL.

This clonotype was found a few times. The chain is built from TRBV7-2 and TRBJ2-5, with D possibly TRBD2 on 6 matching bases. V lost 5 bases to trimming and J lost 5 bases, with 21 bases between them. The CDR3 is made up of 16 amino acids. Germline loops: CDR1 SGHTA, CDR2 FQGNSA. CDR3 region: CASSGDRRARGETQYF. CDR3 bases: TGTGCCAGCAGCGGGGATCGACGGGCCCGGGGGGAGACCCAGTACTTC.

The table lists this clonotype with many counts. The chain combines TRBV28 with TRBJ1-1; D unresolved. CDR1 and CDR2 from the germline V gene are MDHEN and SYDVKM. V lost 3 bases, J lost 0 bases, and 17 bases lay in between. CDR3 size: 17 residues. This CDR3 reads CASSFRRLRRMNTEAFF. CDR3 nucleotide sequence: TGTGCCAGCAGTTTCCGTCGTTTGCGAAGGATGAACACTGAAGCTTTCTTT.